This T cell receptor beta chain was observed in a study of human T cells and chemical hapten exposure. About the research overall: The cohort included alopecia areata under or over 50% scalp, totalis and universalis.

Study results and caveats: Patch test score showed a positive correlation with PT1 expanded TCR counts.

Stated time point: patch test 2, 6 weeks after DPC sensitization. Regarding treatment: therapeutic diphenylcyclopropenone sensitization with weekly scalp DPC. There are a few counts of this clonotype. The antigen remains undetermined. The trim removed 7 bases at V and 6 bases at J, leaving 10 bases unmatched. This CDR3 has 15 residues. Looked up from germline, CDR1 is SNHLY and CDR2 is FYNNEI. As handled by the study authors: TCR counts had a median of approximately 87,000 per sample and spanned about 20,000 to 700,000. TCRdb reanalysed the RACE reads using MiXCR and keeps one entry per CDR3 protein. TCRdb, not the authors, supplied the V and J calls. The repertoire holds a few hundred thousand distinct CDR3 sequences, with roughly 6% as singletons.

The receptor was isolated from a woman in her late teens or twenties with alopecia areata. Some clones in this sample may be carry-over from other donors' samples. This material consisted of whole blood, taken in connection with sensitization to the hapten diphenylcyclopropenone (DPC). The chain employs TRBV2 and TRBJ2-4; 9 nucleotides match TRBD1. DNA of the CDR3: TGTGCCAGCAATACGAGACAGGGGGGTGGAAACATTCAGTACTTC. This codes for CASNTRQGGGNIQYF.